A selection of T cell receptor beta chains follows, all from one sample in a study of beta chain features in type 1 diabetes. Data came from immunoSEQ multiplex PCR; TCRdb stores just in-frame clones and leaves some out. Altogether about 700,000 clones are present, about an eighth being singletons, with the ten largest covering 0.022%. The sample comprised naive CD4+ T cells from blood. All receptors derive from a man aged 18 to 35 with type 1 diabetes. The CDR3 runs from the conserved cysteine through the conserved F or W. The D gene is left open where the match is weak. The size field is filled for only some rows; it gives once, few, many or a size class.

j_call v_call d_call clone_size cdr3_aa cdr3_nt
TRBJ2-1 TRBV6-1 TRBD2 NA CASTPSGTYNEQFF TGTGCCAGCACGCCTAGCGGTACCTACAATGAGCAGTTCTTC
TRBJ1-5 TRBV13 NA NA CASSLPGVWTLNQPQHF TGTGCCAGCAGCTTACCGGGGGTATGGACACTCAATCAGCCCCAGCATTTT
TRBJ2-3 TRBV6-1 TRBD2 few CASSASGGPDTQYF TGTGCCAGCAGCGCTAGCGGGGGGCCAGATACGCAGTATTTT
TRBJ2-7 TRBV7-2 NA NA CASSRPGAPGEQYF TGTGCCAGCAGCCGCCCGGGGGCCCCAGGGGAGCAGTACTTC
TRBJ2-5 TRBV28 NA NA CASSLTPTVSQETQYF TGTGCCAGCAGTTTAACCCCCACAGTGTCCCAAGAGACCCAGTACTTC
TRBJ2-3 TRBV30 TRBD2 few CAWRGLADTDTQYF TGTGCCTGGAGGGGGCTAGCGGACACAGATACGCAGTATTTT
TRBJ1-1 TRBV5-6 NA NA CASSASDRQNTEAFF TGTGCCAGCAGCGCCTCTGACAGGCAAAACACTGAAGCTTTCTTT
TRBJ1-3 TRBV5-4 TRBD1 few CASSGTAGNTIYF TGTGCCAGCAGTGGGACAGCTGGAAACACCATATATTTT
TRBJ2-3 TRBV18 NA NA CASSPLRGTDTQYF TGTGCCAGCTCACCACTACGGGGCACAGATACGCAGTATTTT
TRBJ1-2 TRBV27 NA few CASSLELGGRHGYTF TGTGCCAGCAGTTTAGAGCTTGGGGGTAGGCATGGCTACACCTTC
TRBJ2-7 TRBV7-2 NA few CASSLAWGHEQYF TGTGCCAGCAGCTTAGCCTGGGGTCACGAGCAGTACTTC
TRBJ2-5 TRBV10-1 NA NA CASSESLAQETQYF TGCGCCAGCAGTGAGTCATTGGCGCAAGAGACCCAGTACTTC
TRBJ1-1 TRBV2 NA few CASKETNTEAFF TGTGCCAGCAAGGAGACCAACACTGAAGCTTTCTTT